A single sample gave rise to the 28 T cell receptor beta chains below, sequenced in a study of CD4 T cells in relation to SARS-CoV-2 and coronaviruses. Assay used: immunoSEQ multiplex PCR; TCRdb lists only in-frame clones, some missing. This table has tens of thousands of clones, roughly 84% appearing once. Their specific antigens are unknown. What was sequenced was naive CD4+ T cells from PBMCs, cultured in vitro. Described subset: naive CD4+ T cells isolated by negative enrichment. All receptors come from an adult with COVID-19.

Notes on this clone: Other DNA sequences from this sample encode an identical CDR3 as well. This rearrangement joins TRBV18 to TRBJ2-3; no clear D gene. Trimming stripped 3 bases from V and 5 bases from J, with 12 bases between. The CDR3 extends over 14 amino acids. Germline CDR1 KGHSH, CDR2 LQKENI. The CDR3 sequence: CASSPGSLGDTQYF. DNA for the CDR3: TGTGCCAGCTCACCCGGGTCCCTCGGAGATACGCAGTATTTT. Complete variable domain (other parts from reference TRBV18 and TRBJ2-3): NAGVMQNPRHLVRRRGQEARLRCSPMKGHSHVYWYRQLPEEGLKFMVYLQKENIIDESGMPKERFSAEFPKEGPSILRIQQVVRGDSAAYFCASSPGSLGDTQYFGPGTRLTVL.

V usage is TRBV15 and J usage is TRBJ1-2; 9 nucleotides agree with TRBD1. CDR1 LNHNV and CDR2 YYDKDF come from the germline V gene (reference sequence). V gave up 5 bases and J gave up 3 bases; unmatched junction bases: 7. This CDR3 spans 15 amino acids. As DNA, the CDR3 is TGTGCCACCAGCGGGGACACAGGGGGCGACTATGGCTACACCTTC. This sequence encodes CATSGDTGGDYGYTF.

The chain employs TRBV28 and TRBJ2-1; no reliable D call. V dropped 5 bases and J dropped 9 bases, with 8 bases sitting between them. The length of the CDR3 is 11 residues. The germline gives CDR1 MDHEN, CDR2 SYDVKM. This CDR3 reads CASSLFAEQFF. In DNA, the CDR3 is TGTGCCAGCAGTCTATTTGCTGAGCAGTTCTTC.

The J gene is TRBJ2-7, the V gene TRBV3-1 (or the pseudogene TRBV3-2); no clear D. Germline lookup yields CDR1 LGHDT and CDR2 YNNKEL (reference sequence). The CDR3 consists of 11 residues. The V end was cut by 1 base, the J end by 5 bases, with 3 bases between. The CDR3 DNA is TGTGCCAGCAGCCAAGGGAACGAGCAGTACTTC. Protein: CASSQGNEQYF.

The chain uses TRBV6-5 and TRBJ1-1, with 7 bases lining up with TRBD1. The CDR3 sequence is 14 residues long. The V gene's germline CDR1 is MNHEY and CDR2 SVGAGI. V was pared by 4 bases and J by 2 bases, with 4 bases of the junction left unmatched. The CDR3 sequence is CASSSTGLNTEAFF. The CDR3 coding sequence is TGTGCCAGCAGTTCGACAGGGTTAAACACTGAAGCTTTCTTT.

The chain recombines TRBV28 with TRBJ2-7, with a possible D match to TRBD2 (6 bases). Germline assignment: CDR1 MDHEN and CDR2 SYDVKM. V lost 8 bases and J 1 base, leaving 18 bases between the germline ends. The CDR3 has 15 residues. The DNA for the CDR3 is TGTGCCAGCCGGGGGTATCCGGCGAGGTCCTACGAGCAGTACTTC. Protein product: CASRGYPARSYEQYF. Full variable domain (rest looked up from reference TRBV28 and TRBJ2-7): DVKVTQSSRYLVKRTGEKVFLECVQDMDHENMFWYRQDPGLGLRLIYFSYDVKMKEKGDIPEGYSVSREKKERFSLILESASTNQTSMYLCASRGYPARSYEQYFGPGTRLTVT.

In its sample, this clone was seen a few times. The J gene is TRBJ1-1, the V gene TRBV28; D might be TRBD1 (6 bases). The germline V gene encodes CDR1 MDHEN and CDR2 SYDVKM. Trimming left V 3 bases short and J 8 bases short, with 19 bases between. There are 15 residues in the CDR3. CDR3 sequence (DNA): TGTGCCAGCAGTTTCCCTAGGGGGGGCCCACCAGAAGCTTTCTTT. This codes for CASSFPRGGPPEAFF.

CDR3 residues: CASTPHGTPEREQYF. The CDR3 coding sequence is TGTGCCAGCACCCCCCACGGAACTCCGGAGAGGGAGCAGTACTTC. The chain recombines TRBV6-2 or TRBV6-3 with TRBJ2-7; D is unclear. V lost 7 bases and J 7 bases, leaving 23 bases between the germline ends. The germline CDR1 and CDR2 sequences are MNHEY and SVGEGT. The length of the CDR3 is 15 residues.

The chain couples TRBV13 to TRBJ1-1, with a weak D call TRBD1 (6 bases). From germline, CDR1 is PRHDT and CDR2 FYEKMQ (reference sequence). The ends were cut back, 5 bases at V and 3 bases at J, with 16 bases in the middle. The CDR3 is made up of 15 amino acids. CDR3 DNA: TGTGCCAGCAGCAGCCAGGGGCTAGGGGACACTGAAGCTTTCTTT. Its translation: CASSSQGLGDTEAFF.

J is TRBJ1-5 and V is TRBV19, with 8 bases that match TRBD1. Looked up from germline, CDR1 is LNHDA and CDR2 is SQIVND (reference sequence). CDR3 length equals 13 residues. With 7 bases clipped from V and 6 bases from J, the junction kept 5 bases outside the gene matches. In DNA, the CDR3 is TGTGCCAGTACCACAGGGGGGGGTCAGCCCCAGCATTTT. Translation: CASTTGGGQPQHF.

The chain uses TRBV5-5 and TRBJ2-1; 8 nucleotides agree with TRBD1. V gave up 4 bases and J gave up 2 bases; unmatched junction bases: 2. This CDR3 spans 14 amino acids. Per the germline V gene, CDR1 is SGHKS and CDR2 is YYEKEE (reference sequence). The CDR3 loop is CASSRTGTYNEQFF. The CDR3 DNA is TGTGCCAGCAGCCGGACAGGGACCTACAATGAGCAGTTCTTC.

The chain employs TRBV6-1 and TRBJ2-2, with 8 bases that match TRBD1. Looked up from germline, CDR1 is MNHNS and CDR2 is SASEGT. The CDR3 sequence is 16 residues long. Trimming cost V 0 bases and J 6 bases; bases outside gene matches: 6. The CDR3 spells CASSEAHPGGPGELFF. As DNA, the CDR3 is TGTGCCAGCAGTGAAGCGCACCCAGGGGGCCCCGGGGAGCTGTTTTTT.

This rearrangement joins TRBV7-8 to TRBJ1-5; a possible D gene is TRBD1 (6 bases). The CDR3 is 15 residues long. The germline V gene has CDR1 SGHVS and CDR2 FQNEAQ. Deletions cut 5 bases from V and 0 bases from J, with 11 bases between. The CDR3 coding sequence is TGTGCCAGCAGCCCCACAGGGATTAGCAATCAGCCCCAGCATTTT. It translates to CASSPTGISNQPQHF. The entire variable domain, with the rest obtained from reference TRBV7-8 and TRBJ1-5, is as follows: GAGVSQSPRYKVAKRGQDVALRCDPISGHVSLFWYQQALGQGPEFLTYFQNEAQLDKSGLPSDRFFAERPEGSVSTLKIQRTQQEDSAVYLCASSPTGISNQPQHFGDGTRLSIL.

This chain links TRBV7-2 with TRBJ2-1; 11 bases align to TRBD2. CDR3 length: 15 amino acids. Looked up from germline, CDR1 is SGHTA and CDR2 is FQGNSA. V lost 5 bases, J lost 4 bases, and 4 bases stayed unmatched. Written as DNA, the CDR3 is TGTGCCAGCAGCATCACTAGCGGGAGATACAATGAGCAGTTCTTC. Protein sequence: CASSITSGRYNEQFF.

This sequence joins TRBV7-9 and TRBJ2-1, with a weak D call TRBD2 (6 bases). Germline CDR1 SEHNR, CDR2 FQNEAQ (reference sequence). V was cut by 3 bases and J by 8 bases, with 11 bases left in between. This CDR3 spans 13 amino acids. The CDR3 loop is CASSFGGPDEQFF. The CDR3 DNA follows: TGTGCCAGCAGCTTTGGAGGGCCCGATGAGCAGTTCTTC. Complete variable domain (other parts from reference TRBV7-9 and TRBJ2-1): DTGVSQNPRHKITKRGQNVTFRCDPISEHNRLYWYRQTLGQGPEFLTYFQNEAQLEKSRLLSDRFSAERPKGSFSTLEIQRTEQGDSAMYLCASSFGGPDEQFFGPGTRLTVL.

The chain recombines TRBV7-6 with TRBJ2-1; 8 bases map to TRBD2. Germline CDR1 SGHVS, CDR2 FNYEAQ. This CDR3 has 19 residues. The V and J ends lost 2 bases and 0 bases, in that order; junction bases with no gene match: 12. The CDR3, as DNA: TGTGCCAGCAGCTTAAGGACGGGAGGGACCAACCTCTCCTACAATGAGCAGTTCTTC. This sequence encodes CASSLRTGGTNLSYNEQFF.

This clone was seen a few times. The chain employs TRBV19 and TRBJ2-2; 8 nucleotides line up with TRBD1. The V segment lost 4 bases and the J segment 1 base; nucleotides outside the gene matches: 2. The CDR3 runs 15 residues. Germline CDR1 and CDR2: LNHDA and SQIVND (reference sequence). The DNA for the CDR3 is TGTGCCAGTAGTAAGGACAGGGTGAACACCGGGGAGCTGTTTTTT. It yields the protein CASSKDRVNTGELFF.

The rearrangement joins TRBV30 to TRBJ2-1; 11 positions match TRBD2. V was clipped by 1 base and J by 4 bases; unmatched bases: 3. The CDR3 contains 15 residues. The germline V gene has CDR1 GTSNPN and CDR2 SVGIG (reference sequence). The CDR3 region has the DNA TGTGCCTGGAGTGGCGGACTAGCGGGTTACAATGAGCAGTTCTTC. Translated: CAWSGGLAGYNEQFF.

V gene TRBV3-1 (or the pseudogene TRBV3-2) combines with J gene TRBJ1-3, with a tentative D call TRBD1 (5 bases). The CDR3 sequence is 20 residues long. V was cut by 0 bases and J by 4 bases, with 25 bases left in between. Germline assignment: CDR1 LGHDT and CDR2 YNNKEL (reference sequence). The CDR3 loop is CASSQDRRWGRELNGNTIYF. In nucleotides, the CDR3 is TGTGCCAGCAGCCAAGATCGTCGGTGGGGACGGGAATTAAACGGAAACACCATATATTTT.

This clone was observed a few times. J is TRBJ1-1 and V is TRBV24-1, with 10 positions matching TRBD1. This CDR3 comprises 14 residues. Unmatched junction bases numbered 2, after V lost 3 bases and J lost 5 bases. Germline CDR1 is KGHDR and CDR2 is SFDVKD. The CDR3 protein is CATSDGQGGTEAFF. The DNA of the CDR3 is TGTGCCACCAGTGATGGACAGGGGGGAACTGAAGCTTTCTTT.

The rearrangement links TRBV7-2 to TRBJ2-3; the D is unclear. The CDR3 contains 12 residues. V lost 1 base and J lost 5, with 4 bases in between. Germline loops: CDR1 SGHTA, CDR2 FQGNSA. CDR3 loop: CASSLVGDTQYF. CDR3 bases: TGTGCCAGCAGCTTAGTCGGAGATACGCAGTATTTT.

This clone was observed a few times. The CDR3 DNA sequence: TGCGCCAGCAGCTTGGACCGGGGGACCGGGGAGCTGTTTTTT. It specifies CASSLDRGTGELFF. The rearrangement links TRBV5-1 to TRBJ2-2; a possible D gene is TRBD2 (6 bases). This CDR3 is 14 amino acids long. The germline gives CDR1 SGHRS, CDR2 YFSETQ. Trimming stripped 0 bases from V and 5 bases from J, with 8 bases between.

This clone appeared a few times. CDR3 protein: CASSSLAGAGEQYF. CDR3 bases: TGTGCCAGCAGCTCCCTAGCGGGAGCTGGCGAGCAGTACTTC. The chain joins TRBV5-4 to TRBJ2-7; TRBD2 matches at 10 bases. V lost 3 bases to trimming and J lost 6 bases; unmatched junction nucleotides: 6. The germline CDR1 and CDR2 sequences are SGHNT and YYREEE (reference sequence). This CDR3 has 14 amino acids. Full variable domain (rest looked up from reference TRBV5-4 and TRBJ2-7): ETGVTQSPTHLIKTRGQQVTLRCSSQSGHNTVSWYQQALGQGPQFIFQYYREEENGRGNFPPRFSGLQFPNYSSELNVNALELDDSALYLCASSSLAGAGEQYFGPGTRLTVT.

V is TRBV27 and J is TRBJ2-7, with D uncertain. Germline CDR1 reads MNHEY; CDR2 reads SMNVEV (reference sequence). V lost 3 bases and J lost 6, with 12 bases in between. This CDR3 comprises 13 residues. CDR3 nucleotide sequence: TGTGCCAGCAGTTTTGGGTCCAGTAGCGAGCAGTACTTC. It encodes CASSFGSSSEQYF.

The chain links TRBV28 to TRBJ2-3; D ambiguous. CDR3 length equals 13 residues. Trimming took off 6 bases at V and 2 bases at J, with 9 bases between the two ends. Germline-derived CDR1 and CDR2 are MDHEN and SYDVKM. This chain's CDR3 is CASSPPVTDTQYF. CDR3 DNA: TGTGCCAGCAGCCCACCCGTCACAGATACGCAGTATTTT.

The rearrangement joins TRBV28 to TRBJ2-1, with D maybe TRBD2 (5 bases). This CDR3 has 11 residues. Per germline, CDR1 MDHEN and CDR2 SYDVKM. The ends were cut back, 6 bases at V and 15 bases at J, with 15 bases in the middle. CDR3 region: CASSTAGVRFF. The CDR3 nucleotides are TGTGCCAGCAGCACGGCCGGGGTCCGGTTCTTC. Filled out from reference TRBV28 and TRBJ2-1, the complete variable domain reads DVKVTQSSRYLVKRTGEKVFLECVQDMDHENMFWYRQDPGLGLRLIYFSYDVKMKEKGDIPEGYSVSREKKERFSLILESASTNQTSMYLCASSTAGVRFFGPGTRLTVL.

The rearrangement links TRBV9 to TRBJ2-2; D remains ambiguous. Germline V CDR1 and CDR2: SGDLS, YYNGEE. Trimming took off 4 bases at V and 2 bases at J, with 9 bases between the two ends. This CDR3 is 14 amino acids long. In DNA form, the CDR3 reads TGTGCCAGCAGCCCTCGAAGAAACACCGGGGAGCTGTTTTTT. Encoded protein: CASSPRRNTGELFF.

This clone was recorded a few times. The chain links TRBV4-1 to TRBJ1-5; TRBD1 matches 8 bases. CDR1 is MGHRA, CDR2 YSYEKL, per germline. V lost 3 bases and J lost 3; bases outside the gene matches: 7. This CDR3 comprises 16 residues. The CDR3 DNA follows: TGCGCCAGCAGCCAGATCGGACAGGGATTCAATCAGCCCCAGCATTTT. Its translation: CASSQIGQGFNQPQHF.